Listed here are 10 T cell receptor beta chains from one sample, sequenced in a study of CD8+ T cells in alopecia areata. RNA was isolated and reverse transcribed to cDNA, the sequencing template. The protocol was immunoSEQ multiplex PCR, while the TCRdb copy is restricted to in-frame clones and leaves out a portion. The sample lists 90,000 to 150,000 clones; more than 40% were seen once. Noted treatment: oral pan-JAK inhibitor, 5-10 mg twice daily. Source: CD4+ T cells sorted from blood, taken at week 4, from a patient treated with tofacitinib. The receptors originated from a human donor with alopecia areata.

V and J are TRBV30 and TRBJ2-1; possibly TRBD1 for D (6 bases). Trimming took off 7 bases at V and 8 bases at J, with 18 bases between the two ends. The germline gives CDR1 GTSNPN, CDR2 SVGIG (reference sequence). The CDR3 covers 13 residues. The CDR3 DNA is TGTGCCTACACACAGGGTGGTGCCGATGAGCAGTTCTTC. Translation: CAYTQGGADEQFF. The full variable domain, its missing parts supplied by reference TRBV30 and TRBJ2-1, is SQTIHQWPATLVQPVGSPLSLECTVEGTSNPNLYWYRQAAGRGLQLLFYSVGIGQISSEVPQNLSASRPQDRQFILSSKKLLLSDSGFYLCAYTQGGADEQFFGPGTRLTVL.

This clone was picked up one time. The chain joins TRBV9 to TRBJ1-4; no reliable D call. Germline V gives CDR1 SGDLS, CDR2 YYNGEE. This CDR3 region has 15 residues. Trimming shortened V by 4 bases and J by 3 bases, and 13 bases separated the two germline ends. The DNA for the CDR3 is TGTGCCAGCAGCCCTACCGGACGAGCTAATGAAAAACTGTTTTTT. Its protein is CASSPTGRANEKLFF. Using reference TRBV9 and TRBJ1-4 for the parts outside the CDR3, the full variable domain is DSGVTQTPKHLITATGQRVTLRCSPRSGDLSVYWYQQSLDQGLQFLIQYYNGEERAKGNILERFSAQQFPDLHSELNLSSLELGDSALYFCASSPTGRANEKLFFGSGTQLSVL.

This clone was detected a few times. The DNA of the CDR3 is TGTGCCAGTACCCCGACTAGCCGCTCCTACAATGAGCAGTTCTTC. Protein: CASTPTSRSYNEQFF. This chain joins TRBV19 and TRBJ2-1; TRBD2 matches 7 bases. V gave up 7 bases and J gave up 0 bases; unmatched junction bases: 6. Germline lookup yields CDR1 LNHDA and CDR2 SQIVND (reference sequence). The CDR3 runs 15 residues.

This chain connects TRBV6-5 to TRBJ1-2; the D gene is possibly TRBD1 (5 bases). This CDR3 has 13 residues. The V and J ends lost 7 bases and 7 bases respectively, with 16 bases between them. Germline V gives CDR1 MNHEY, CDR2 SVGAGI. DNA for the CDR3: TGTGCCAGCACCACTCAGGGATTTCGTGGCTACACCTTC. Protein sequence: CASTTQGFRGYTF.

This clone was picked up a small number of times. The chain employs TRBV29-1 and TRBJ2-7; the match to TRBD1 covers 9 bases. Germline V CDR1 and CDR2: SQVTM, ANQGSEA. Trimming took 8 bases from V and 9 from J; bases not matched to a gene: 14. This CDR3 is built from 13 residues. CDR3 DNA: TGCAGCTACAGGGGGCAGGACCCAAACTTGCAGTACTTC. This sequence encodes CSYRGQDPNLQYF.

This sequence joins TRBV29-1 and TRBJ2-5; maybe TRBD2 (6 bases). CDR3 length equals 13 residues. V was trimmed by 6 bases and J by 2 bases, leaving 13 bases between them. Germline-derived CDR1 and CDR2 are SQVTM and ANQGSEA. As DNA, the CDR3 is TGCAGCGTGCATCTCGGGGGTCAAGAGACCCAGTACTTC. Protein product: CSVHLGGQETQYF.

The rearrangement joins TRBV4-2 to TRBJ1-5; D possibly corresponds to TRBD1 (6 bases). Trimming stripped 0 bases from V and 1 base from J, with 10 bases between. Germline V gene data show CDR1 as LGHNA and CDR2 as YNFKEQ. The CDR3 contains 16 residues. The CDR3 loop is CASSQDGGRSNQPQHF. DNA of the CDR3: TGTGCCAGCAGCCAAGATGGGGGGCGCAGCAATCAGCCCCAGCATTTT.

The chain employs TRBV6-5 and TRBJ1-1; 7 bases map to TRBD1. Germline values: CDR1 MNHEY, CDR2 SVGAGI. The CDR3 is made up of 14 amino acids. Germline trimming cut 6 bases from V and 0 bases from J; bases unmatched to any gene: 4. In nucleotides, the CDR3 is TGTGCCAGCAGGCGGGACAGCTTGAACACTGAAGCTTTCTTT. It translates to CASRRDSLNTEAFF.

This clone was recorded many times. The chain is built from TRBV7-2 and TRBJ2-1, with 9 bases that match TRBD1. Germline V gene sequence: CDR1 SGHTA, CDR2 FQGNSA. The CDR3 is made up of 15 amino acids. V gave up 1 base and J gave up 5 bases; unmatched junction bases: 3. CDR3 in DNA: TGTGCCAGCAGCTTAGGGACAGGGGTTCACAATGAGCAGTTCTTC. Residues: CASSLGTGVHNEQFF. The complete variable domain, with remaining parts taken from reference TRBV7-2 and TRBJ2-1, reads GAGVSQSPSNKVTEKGKDVELRCDPISGHTALYWYRQSLGQGLEFLIYFQGNSAPDKSGLPSDRFSAERTGGSVSTLTIQRTQQEDSAVYLCASSLGTGVHNEQFFGPGTRLTVL.

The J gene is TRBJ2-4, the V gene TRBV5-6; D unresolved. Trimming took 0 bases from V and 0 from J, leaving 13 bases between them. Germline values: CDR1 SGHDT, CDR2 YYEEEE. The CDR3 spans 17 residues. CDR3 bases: TGTGCCAGCAGCTTGGCCAAGCGTGGGATAGCCAAAAACATTCAGTACTTC. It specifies CASSLAKRGIAKNIQYF.